Sequencing of this TCR beta chain was carried out in a study of blood T cell repertoires in COVID-19. In the study overall: Samples of COVID-19 (acute and convalescent) were obtained from the United States, Italy and Spain. The analysed material was cDNA or gDNA that came from T cells, B-cell-depleted T cells, or PBMCs.

As handled by the study authors: Quantification of nucleated cells was approximated via reference gene primer amplification. TCRdb's table, derived via immunoSEQ multiplex PCR, lists solely in-frame clones and lacks some. That table is the source of V, J and clone size, and D and trimming were worked out from the DNA. Found here are about 210,000 clones, 80% to 90% of them singletons; the top ten hold 6% to 8.5%. The CDR3 length is 12 residues. The material sequenced was peripheral blood. This chain links TRBV12-1 with TRBJ1-4. TRBV12-1 is a listed pseudogene. The clonotype originates from a woman aged 45-65 years with active or convalescent COVID-19. In nucleotides, the CDR3 is TGTGCCAGCAGCTCCGCGGGAGAAAAACTGTTTTTT. This translates into CASSSAGEKLFF.